The 4 T cell receptor beta chains reported below all come from one sample, sequenced in a study of control samples from healthy donors and cancer patients (dated by TCRdb to the early 2020s). Library generation was performed with the immunoSEQ multiplex PCR assay. The source is immuneACCESS, and TCRdb retained only in-frame sequences with V and J called. Part of the clones is not carried over; for the studies checked, unresolved V genes explain less than half of this, and the remainder is unexplained. Here the sample has around 90,000 clones; about 89% occur a single time. The leading ten clones occupy 21% of the sample. Sequencing was performed on blood. These receptors were taken from a young man in good health.

The chain couples TRBV6-5 to TRBJ1-2; D gene ambiguous. Germline V lookup: CDR1 MNHEY, CDR2 SVGAGI. CDR3 length equals 14 residues. V lost 2 bases and J 4 bases, leaving 11 bases between the germline ends. The CDR3 region is CASSYGQAPYGYTF. The CDR3 nucleotides read TGTGCCAGCAGTTACGGGCAGGCCCCCTATGGCTACACCTTC.

The rearrangement uses TRBV6-5 and TRBJ2-7, with D possibly being TRBD2 (6 bases). From germline, CDR1 is MNHEY and CDR2 SVGAGI. This CDR3 contains 15 residues. Trimming took off 1 base at V and 2 bases at J, with 12 bases between the two ends. CDR3 residues: CASSYYGRGPYEQYF. The CDR3 DNA reads TGTGCCAGCAGTTACTACGGGCGGGGCCCCTACGAGCAGTACTTC.

The chain employs TRBV10-3 and TRBJ1-2; possibly TRBD1 for D (6 bases). Germline V lookup: CDR1 ENHRY, CDR2 SYGVKD. V was trimmed by 0 bases and J by 6 bases, leaving 8 bases between them. The CDR3 consists of 13 residues. The DNA for the CDR3 is TGTGCCATCAGTGAGTCCCGACAGGATGGCTACACCTTC. This encodes CAISESRQDGYTF.

The chain is built from TRBV7-8 and TRBJ1-1; 8 nucleotides match TRBD1. The CDR3 loop spans 13 amino acids. Per the germline V gene, CDR1 is SGHVS and CDR2 is FQNEAQ. With V trimmed by 4 bases and J by 5 bases, 3 bases remained unmatched. The CDR3 is CASSWTGRTEAFF. In DNA, the CDR3 is TGTGCCAGCAGCTGGACAGGGCGGACTGAAGCTTTCTTT.